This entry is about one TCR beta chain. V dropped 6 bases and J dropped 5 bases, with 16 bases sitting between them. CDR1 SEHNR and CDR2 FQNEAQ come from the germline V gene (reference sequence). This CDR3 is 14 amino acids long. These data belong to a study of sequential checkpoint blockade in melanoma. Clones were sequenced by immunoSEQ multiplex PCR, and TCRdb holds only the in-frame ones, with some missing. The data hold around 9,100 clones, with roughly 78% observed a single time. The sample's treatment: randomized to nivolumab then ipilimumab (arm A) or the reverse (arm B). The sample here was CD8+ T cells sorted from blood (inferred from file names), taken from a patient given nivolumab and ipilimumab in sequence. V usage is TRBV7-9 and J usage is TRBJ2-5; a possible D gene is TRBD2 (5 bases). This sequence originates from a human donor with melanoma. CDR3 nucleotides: TGTGCCAGCAGGTTTGACTGGGAGCGGGAGACCCAGTACTTC. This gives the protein CASRFDWERETQYF. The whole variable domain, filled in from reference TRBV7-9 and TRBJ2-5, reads DTGVSQNPRHKITKRGQNVTFRCDPISEHNRLYWYRQTLGQGPEFLTYFQNEAQLEKSRLLSDRFSAERPKGSFSTLEIQRTEQGDSAMYLCASRFDWERETQYFGPGTRLLVL.